This T cell receptor (beta chain) emerged from a study of blood T cell repertoires in COVID-19. Under the authors' procedure: Quantification of nucleated cells was approximated via reference gene primer amplification. The data were produced by immunoSEQ multiplex PCR, yet TCRdb's version contains in-frame clones alone and is incomplete. For V, J and clone size, that table is used; D and trimming come from the DNA. The table includes about 230,000 clones, 70% to 90% detected once. Germline V gene lookup returns CDR1 SGHDT and CDR2 YYEEEE. The CDR3 is made up of 15 amino acids. The V gene lost 4 bases and the J gene lost 1 base, with 14 bases spanning the gap.

The V and J genes are TRBV5-6 and TRBJ1-1, with D possibly TRBD1 on 6 matching bases. The sequence came from a man aged 45-65 years with COVID-19, enrolled during active disease. The sample was peripheral blood. For the CDR3, the DNA is TGTGCCAGCAGCCAAACAGGGCTTGAGAACACTGAAGCTTTCTTT. The encoded protein is CASSQTGLENTEAFF.